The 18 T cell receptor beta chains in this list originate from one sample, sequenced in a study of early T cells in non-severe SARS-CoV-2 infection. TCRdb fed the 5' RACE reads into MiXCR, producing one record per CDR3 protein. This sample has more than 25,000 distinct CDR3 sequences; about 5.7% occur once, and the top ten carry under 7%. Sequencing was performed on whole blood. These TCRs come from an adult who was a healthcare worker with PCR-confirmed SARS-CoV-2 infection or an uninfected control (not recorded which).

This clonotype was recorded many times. The CDR3 loop reads CASSDIWTGEADTQYF. The CDR3 coding sequence is TGTGCCAGCAGCGACATATGGACAGGGGAGGCCGATACGCAGTATTTT. This chain joins TRBV5-6 and TRBJ2-3; 9 bases match TRBD1. The length of the CDR3 is 16 residues. J lost 6 bases, V lost 4 bases, and 12 bases had no gene match. Germline lookup yields CDR1 SGHDT and CDR2 YYEEEE.

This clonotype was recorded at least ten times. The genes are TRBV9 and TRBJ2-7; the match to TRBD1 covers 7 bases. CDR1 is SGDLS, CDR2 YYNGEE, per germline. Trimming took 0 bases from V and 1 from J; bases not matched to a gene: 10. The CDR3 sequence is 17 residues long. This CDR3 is CASSVGLETGPSYEQYF. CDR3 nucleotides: TGTGCCAGCAGCGTAGGTCTAGAGACAGGGCCTTCCTACGAGCAGTACTTC. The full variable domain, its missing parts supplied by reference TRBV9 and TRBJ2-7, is DSGVTQTPKHLITATGQRVTLRCSPRSGDLSVYWYQQSLDQGLQFLIQYYNGEERAKGNILERFSAQQFPDLHSELNLSSLELGDSALYFCASSVGLETGPSYEQYFGPGTRLTVT.

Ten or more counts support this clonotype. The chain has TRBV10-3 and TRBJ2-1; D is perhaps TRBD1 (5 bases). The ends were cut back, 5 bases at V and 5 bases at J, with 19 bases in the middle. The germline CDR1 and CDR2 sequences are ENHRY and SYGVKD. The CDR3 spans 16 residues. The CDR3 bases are TGTGCCATCAGTACCGACAGCCCTAAGTTCCACAATGAGCAGTTCTTC. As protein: CAISTDSPKFHNEQFF.

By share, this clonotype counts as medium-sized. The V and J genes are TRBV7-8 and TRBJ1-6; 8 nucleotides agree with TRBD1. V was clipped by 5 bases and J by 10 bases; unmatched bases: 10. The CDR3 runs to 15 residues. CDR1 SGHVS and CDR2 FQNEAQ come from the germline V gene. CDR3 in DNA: TGTGCCAGCAGCAAATTAGACAGGGGCGGGTCACCCCTCCACTTT. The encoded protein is CASSKLDRGGSPLHF.

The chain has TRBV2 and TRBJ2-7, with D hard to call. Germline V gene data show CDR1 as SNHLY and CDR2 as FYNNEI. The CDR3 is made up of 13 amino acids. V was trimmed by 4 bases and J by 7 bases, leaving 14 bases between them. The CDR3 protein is CASSVRFLWEQYF. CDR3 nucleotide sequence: TGTGCCAGCAGTGTCAGGTTCCTTTGGGAGCAGTACTTC.

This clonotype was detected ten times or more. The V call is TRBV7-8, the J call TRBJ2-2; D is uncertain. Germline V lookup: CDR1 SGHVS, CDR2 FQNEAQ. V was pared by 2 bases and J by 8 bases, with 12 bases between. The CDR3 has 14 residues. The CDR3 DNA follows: TGTGCCAGCAGCTTAAGATGGTCTCGGGGGGAGCTGTTTTTT. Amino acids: CASSLRWSRGELFF.

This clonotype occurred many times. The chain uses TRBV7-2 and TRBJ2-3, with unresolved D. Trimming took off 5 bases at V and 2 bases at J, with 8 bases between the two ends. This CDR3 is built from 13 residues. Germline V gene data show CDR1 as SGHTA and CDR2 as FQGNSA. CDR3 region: CASSQRPTDTQYF. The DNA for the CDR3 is TGTGCCAGCAGCCAAAGGCCCACAGATACGCAGTATTTT.

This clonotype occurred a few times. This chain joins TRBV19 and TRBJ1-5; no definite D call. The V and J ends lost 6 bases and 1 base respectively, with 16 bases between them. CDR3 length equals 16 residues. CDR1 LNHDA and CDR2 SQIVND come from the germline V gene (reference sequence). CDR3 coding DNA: TGTGCCAGTAGCCCCTGGCGGGAGAAGAGCAATCAGCCCCAGCATTTT. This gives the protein CASSPWREKSNQPQHF.

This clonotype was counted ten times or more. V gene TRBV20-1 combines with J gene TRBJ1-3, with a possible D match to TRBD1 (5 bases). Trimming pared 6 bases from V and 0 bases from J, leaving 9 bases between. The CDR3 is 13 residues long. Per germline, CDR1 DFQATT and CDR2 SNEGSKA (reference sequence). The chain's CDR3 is CSAGARSGNTIYF. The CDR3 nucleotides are TGCAGTGCAGGGGCCCGCTCTGGAAACACCATATATTTT.

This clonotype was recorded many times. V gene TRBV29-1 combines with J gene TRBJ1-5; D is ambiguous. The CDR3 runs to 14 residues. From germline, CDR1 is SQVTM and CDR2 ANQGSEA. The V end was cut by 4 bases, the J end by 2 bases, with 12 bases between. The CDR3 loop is CSVGFAMGNQPQHF. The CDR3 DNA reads TGCAGCGTTGGATTTGCTATGGGCAATCAGCCCCAGCATTTT.

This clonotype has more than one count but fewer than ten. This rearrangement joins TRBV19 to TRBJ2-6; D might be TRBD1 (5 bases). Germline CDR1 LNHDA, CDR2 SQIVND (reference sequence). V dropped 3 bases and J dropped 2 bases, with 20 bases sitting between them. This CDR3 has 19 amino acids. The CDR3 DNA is TGTGCCAGTAGTATTAGGGGTATGGGTCAGGGAACTGGGGCCAACGTCCTGACTTTC. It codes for CASSIRGMGQGTGANVLTF.

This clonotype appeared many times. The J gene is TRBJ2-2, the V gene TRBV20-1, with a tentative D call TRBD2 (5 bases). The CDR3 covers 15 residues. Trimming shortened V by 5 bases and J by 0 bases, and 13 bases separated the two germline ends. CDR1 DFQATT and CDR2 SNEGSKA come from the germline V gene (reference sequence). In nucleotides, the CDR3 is TGCAGTGCTTTCGCGGGCCAACCGAACACCGGGGAGCTGTTTTTT. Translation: CSAFAGQPNTGELFF.

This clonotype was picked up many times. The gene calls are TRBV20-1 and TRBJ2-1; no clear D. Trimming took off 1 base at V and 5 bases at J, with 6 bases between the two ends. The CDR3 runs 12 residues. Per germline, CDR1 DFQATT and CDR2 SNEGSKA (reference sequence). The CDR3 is CSARGHHNEQFF. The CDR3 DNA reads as TGCAGTGCTAGAGGACACCACAATGAGCAGTTCTTC.

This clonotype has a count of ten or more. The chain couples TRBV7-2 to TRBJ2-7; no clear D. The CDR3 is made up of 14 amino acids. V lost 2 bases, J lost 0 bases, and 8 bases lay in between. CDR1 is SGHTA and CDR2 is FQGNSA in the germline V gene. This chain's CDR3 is CASSLHYNSYEQYF. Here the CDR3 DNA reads TGTGCCAGCAGCTTACACTATAACTCCTACGAGCAGTACTTC.

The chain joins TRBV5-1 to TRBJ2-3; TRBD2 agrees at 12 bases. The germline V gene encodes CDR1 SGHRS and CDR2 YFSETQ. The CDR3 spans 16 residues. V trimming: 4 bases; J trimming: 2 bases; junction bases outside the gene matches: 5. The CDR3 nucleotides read TGCGCCAGCAGCACGGGACTAGCGGGTTACACAGATACGCAGTATTTT. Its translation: CASSTGLAGYTDTQYF.

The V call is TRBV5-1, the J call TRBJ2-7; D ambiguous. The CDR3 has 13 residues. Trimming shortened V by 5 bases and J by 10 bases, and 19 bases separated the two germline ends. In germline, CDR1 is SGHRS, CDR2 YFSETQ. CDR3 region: CASSTPEFGSQYF. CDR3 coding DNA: TGCGCCAGCAGTACACCCGAATTCGGCAGCCAGTACTTC.

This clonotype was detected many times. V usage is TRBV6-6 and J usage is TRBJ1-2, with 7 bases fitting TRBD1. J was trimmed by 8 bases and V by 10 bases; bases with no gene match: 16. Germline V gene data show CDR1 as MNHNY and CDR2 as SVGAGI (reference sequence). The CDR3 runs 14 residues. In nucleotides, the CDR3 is TGTGCCACGGCTGACAGGGAGGCATCTGGGGGCTACACCTTC. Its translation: CATADREASGGYTF.

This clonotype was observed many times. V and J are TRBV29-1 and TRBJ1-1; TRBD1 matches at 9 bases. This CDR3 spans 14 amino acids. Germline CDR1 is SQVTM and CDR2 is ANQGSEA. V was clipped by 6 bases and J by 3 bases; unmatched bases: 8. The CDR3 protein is CSVGQGRGDTEAFF. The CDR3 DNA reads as TGCAGCGTGGGACAGGGACGGGGAGACACTGAAGCTTTCTTT.